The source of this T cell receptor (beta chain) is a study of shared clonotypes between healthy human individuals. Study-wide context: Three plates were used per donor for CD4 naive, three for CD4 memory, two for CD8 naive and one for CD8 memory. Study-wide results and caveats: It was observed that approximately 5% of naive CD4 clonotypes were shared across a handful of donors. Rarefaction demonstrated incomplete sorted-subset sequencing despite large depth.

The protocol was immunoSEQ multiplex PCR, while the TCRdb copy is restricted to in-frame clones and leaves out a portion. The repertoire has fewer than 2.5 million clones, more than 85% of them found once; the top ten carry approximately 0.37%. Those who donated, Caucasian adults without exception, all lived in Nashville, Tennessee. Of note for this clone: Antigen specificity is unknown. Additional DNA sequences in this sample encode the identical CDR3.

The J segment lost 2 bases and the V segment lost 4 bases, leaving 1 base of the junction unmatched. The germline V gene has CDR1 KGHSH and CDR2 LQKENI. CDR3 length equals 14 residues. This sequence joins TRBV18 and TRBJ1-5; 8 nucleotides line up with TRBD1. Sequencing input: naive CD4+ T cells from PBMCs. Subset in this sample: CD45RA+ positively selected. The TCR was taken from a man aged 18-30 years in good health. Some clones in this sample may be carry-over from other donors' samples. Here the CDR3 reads CASSLDRGNQPQHF. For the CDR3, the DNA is TGTGCCAGCTCACTGGACAGGGGCAATCAGCCCCAGCATTTT.